This T cell receptor beta chain was recorded in a study of T-cell memory formation after mild COVID-19 (dated by TCRdb to 2020 to 2023). Study-wide context: Most TCR sequence clusters were specific to one of the two donors. The cohort was made up of two young adult volunteers, one female and one male, who were previously healthy. In a couple of donors, T-cell clones that expanded and contracted after mild COVID-19 were tracked by sequencing TCRalpha and TCRbeta repertoires over time. Results and caveats for the whole study, not just this receptor: Contracting CD4+ clones were located mainly in the CM and EM memory subsets, whereas CD8+ clones were found to be enriched in EMRA. SARS-CoV-2 specificity was not confirmed for the second-wave clones peaking on day 37. Some responding clones were detected in pre-infection memory, which suggested that pre-existing cross-reactive memory T cells had joined the SARS-CoV-2 response. Only a couple of mild cases were covered by the study, and larger cohorts that include severe cases with pre-infection samples were considered necessary. Balanced CD4/CD8 phenotypes were observed for clones contracting from day 15 to 85, whereas a bias towards CD4+ was observed for a second wave of clones expanding from day 15 to 37.

TCRdb names Illumina NovaSeq 6000 as the instrument used. TCRalpha and TCRbeta cDNA libraries were constructed by 5'RACE with constant-segment primers, with sample barcodes and unique molecular identifiers being introduced. RNA was extracted from every sample with Trizol reagent. Amplification of the libraries took two PCR steps, and the second step added a second sample barcode plus Illumina TruSeq adapters. Sequencing of libraries was performed on an Illumina NovaSeq with 2 x 150 bp paired-end reads. The source study handled its data this way. Reads were demultiplexed and collapsed into UMI-guided consensus sequences with migec v1.2.7. Using mixcr v2.1.11, the UMI consensuses were aligned to TRA and TRB V and J templates and assembled into clonotypes. Clonotypes were classified as expanded or contracted when called significant by both edgeR and NoisET, with noise models trained on biological replicates. For edgeR calls, the cutoffs were a false discovery rate-adjusted p below 0.01 and a log2 fold-change threshold of 1. As an exploratory analysis of dynamics, PCA with hierarchical clustering was applied to max-normalized trajectories of the 1000 most abundant clonotypes. Separately sequenced CD4+ and CD8+ repertoires were used to assign a CD4 or CD8 phenotype to each responding clone. The public sequencing data were trimmed at Q25 with fastp and processed into clonotypes with MiXCR by TCRdb, which kept only in-frame beta chains. Records with the same CDR3 protein are collapsed into one entry carrying the most frequent genes and DNA. In this record, the V and J calls reflect TCRdb's handling and not the investigators' own analysis. In this sample the table shows about 240,000 distinct CDR3 sequences, around 10% of which occur a single time. Of the sample, around 23% is held by the ten largest clones.

Many counts were recorded for this clonotype. Its antigen is unknown. Base qualities are not recorded, but no much larger clone differs from it by a single base. Relative to germline, V is 1 base shorter and J is 2 bases shorter, with 10 bases between their ends. The germline V gene provides CDR1 SGDLS and CDR2 YYNGEE. Counted from cysteine to phenylalanine, this CDR3 has 14 amino acids. The DNA shown is the 42-base CDR3, in frame from base 1. Ficoll-Paque density gradient centrifugation was used to isolate PBMCs. The chain employs TRBV9 and TRBJ2-7; the D gene is perhaps TRBD1, on 5 matching bases. The receptor was derived from a man aged 18 to 35 who had mild COVID-19 (a few samples of this study predate the infection). The sample titles of this study are shuffled in the database, so cell type and time point are left out; the donor was told from shared clones. The sequenced sample was PBMCs or a T cell subset sorted from them (not recorded which). DNA sequence: TGTGCCAGCAGCGTACAGGGTGTTCCCTACGAGCAGTACTTC. Its product reads: CASSVQGVPYEQYF. The entire variable domain, with the stretches around the CDR3 drawn from the reference TRBV9 and TRBJ2-7 proteins, is DSGVTQTPKHLITATGQRVTLRCSPRSGDLSVYWYQQSLDQGLQFLIQYYNGEERAKGNILERFSAQQFPDLHSELNLSSLELGDSALYFCASSVQGVPYEQYFGPGTRLTVT.